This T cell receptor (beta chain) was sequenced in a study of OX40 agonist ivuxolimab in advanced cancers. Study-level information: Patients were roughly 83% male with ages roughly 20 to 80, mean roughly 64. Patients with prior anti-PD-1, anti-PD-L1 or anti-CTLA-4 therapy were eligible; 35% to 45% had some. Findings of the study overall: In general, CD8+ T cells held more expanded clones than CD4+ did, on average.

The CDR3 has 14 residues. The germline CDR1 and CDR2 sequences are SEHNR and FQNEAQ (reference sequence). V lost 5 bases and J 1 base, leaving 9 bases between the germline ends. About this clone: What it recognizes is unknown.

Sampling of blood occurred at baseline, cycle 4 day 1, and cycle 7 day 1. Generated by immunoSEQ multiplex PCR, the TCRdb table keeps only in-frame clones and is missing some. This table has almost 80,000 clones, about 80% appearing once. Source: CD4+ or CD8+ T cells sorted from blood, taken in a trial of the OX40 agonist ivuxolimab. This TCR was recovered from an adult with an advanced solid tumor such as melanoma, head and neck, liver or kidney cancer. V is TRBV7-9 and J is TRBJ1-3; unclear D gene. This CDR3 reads CASSLRGSGNTIYF. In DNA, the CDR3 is TGTGCCAGCAGCCTCCGGGGTTCTGGAAACACCATATATTTT.